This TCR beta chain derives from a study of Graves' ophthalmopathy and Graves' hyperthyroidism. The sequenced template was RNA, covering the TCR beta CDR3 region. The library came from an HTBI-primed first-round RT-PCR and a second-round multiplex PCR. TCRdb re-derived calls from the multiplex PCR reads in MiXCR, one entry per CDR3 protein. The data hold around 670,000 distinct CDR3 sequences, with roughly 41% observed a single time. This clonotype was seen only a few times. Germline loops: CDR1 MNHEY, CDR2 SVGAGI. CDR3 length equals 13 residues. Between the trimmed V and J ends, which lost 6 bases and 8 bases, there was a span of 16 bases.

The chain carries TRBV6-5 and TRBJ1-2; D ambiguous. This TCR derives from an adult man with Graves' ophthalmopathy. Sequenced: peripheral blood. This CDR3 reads CASSQRALGGYTF. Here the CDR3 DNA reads TGTGCCAGCAGCCAAAGGGCCCTCGGCGGCTACACCTTC.